Listed below are T cell receptor beta chains from one sample, sequenced in a study of T cells in localized non-small cell lung cancer. Here immunoSEQ multiplex PCR was the method, and the copy in TCRdb shows in-frame clones only, minus some. Of around 15,000 clones in the sample, about 89% were seen once. Sequenced here: peripheral blood, sampled before any cancer treatment. Receptors originate from an older male donor with stage II squamous cell lung carcinoma. The CDR3 runs from the conserved cysteine through the conserved F or W. The order of the fields is J gene, clone size, V gene, D gene, CDR3 DNA, CDR3 protein. A D gene is named only where the DNA matches it firmly. Not all rows give a size; the values are once, few, many and, for expanded clones, a class.

J gene: TRBJ2-1
clone size: NA
V gene: TRBV27
D gene: NA
CDR3 DNA: TGTGCCAGCGGCCTCTCCGGACCGCGGTATGAGCAGTTCTTC
CDR3 protein: CASGLSGPRYEQFF

J gene: TRBJ2-5
clone size: NA
V gene: TRBV7-3
D gene: NA
CDR3 DNA: TGTGCCAGCAGCAAACAGGGAGCTGGGGAGACCCAGTACTTC
CDR3 protein: CASSKQGAGETQYF

J gene: TRBJ1-1
clone size: few
V gene: TRBV5-4
D gene: NA
CDR3 DNA: TGTGCCAGCAGCTTGGCGGGGAACACTGAAGCTTTCTTT
CDR3 protein: CASSLAGNTEAFF

J gene: TRBJ2-7
clone size: NA
V gene: TRBV6-1
D gene: TRBD1
CDR3 DNA: TGTGCCAGCAGTGAAGTGGGCCCTGACAGGGGCCCCCTCTTC
CDR3 protein: CASSEVGPDRGPLF

J gene: TRBJ2-7
clone size: NA
V gene: TRBV6-1
D gene: TRBD1
CDR3 DNA: TGTGCCAGCACCCCGGGACAGCTCTCTTCCTACGAGCAGTACTTC
CDR3 protein: CASTPGQLSSYEQYF

J gene: TRBJ1-1
clone size: NA
V gene: TRBV15
D gene: TRBD1
CDR3 DNA: TGTGCCACCAGCGCCCTCGGGACAGGGGGCAACACTGAAGCTTTCTTT
CDR3 protein: CATSALGTGGNTEAFF

J gene: TRBJ1-5
clone size: NA
V gene: TRBV27
D gene: TRBD1
CDR3 DNA: TGTGCCAGCAGTGGACTCGGGACAGGGGAACAGCCCCAGCATTTT
CDR3 protein: CASSGLGTGEQPQHF

J gene: TRBJ1-4
clone size: NA
V gene: TRBV2
D gene: NA
CDR3 DNA: TGTGCCAGCAGGCCTCAAGGTGCAACTAATGAAAAACTGTTTTTT
CDR3 protein: CASRPQGATNEKLFF

J gene: TRBJ2-5
clone size: NA
V gene: TRBV18
D gene: NA
CDR3 DNA: TGTGCCAGCTCACCAGGGCGGGGCCAAGAGACCCAGTACTTC
CDR3 protein: CASSPGRGQETQYF

J gene: TRBJ2-7
clone size: NA
V gene: TRBV28
D gene: NA
CDR3 DNA: TGTGCCAGCAGTTTATATTACAGGTCCTACGAGCAGTACTTC
CDR3 protein: CASSLYYRSYEQYF

J gene: TRBJ2-1
clone size: NA
V gene: TRBV29-1
D gene: NA
CDR3 DNA: TGCAGCGTTGCGTGGGGGCGCGGTGAGCAGTTCTTC
CDR3 protein: CSVAWGRGEQFF

J gene: TRBJ2-3
clone size: NA
V gene: TRBV28
D gene: NA
CDR3 DNA: TGTGCCACTCAACGGGGAGCATTGTATACGCAGTATTTT
CDR3 protein: CATQRGALYTQYF

J gene: TRBJ1-2
clone size: NA
V gene: TRBV19
D gene: NA
CDR3 DNA: TGTGCCAGTAGTACACTTGTAGGATACGCTAACTATGGCTACACCTTC
CDR3 protein: CASSTLVGYANYGYTF

J gene: TRBJ2-1
clone size: NA
V gene: TRBV30
D gene: NA
CDR3 DNA: TGTGCCTGGAGTGGATACCGGACAGATCCGTTCTTC
CDR3 protein: CAWSGYRTDPFF

J gene: TRBJ2-1
clone size: NA
V gene: TRBV5-1
D gene: TRBD1
CDR3 DNA: TGCGCCAGCAGCTTAGGACAGGGCTCACTTAATGAGCAGTTCTTC
CDR3 protein: CASSLGQGSLNEQFF

J gene: TRBJ1-3
clone size: NA
V gene: TRBV7-7
D gene: NA
CDR3 DNA: TGTGCTAGCAGCGCGAACCAGGGAGACACCATATATTTT
CDR3 protein: CASSANQGDTIYF

J gene: TRBJ1-2
clone size: NA
V gene: TRBV7-9
D gene: NA
CDR3 DNA: TGTGCCAGCAGCTTAGCGTTAATACCGCAGGGGCGCGACTATGGCTACACCTTC
CDR3 protein: CASSLALIPQGRDYGYTF

J gene: TRBJ2-3
clone size: NA
V gene: TRBV7-9
D gene: NA
CDR3 DNA: TGTGCCAGCAGCCTGATGGGAGGGGGACGTGGGGAAGATACGCAGTATTTT
CDR3 protein: CASSLMGGGRGEDTQYF

J gene: TRBJ1-5
clone size: NA
V gene: TRBV6-5
D gene: TRBD1
CDR3 DNA: TGTGCCAGCGCCGACAGGGGGAGTGGGCCCCAGCATTTT
CDR3 protein: CASADRGSGPQHF

J gene: TRBJ2-3
clone size: NA
V gene: TRBV9
D gene: TRBD2
CDR3 DNA: TGTGCCAGCAGCGAGCCGGGGACTAGCGGGAGGGCCGCAGATACGCAGTATTTT
CDR3 protein: CASSEPGTSGRAADTQYF

J gene: TRBJ1-2
clone size: NA
V gene: TRBV10-3
D gene: NA
CDR3 DNA: TGTGCCATCAGTGAGGAGCGGAACTATGGCTACACCTTC
CDR3 protein: CAISEERNYGYTF

J gene: TRBJ2-7
clone size: NA
V gene: TRBV2
D gene: NA
CDR3 DNA: TGTGCCAGCAGTATTCCGACCCATGGGATTTACGAGCAGTACTTC
CDR3 protein: CASSIPTHGIYEQYF

J gene: TRBJ1-4
clone size: NA
V gene: TRBV5-6
D gene: TRBD1
CDR3 DNA: TGTGCCAGCAGCTTGGTGGGACAGGGGTTTGCAACTAATGAAAAACTGTTTTTT
CDR3 protein: CASSLVGQGFATNEKLFF

J gene: TRBJ2-2
clone size: NA
V gene: TRBV5-1
D gene: TRBD2
CDR3 DNA: TGCGCCAGCAGCACCCGACAGGGAGGGCTAGCGGGATTATCCGGGGAGCTGTTTTTT
CDR3 protein: CASSTRQGGLAGLSGELFF

J gene: TRBJ1-3
clone size: NA
V gene: TRBV28
D gene: NA
CDR3 DNA: TGTGCCAGCAGGCCGGTTCAGGGAGCCTTCTCTGGAAACACCATATATTTT
CDR3 protein: CASRPVQGAFSGNTIYF

J gene: TRBJ2-3
clone size: NA
V gene: TRBV27
D gene: TRBD2
CDR3 DNA: TGTGCCAGCAGCCTTACGGGGGGTACGCAGTATTTT
CDR3 protein: CASSLTGGTQYF

J gene: TRBJ2-2
clone size: once
V gene: TRBV19
D gene: NA
CDR3 DNA: TGTGCCAGTAGCCAGGGGTGGAGGGGGCGCAGGAACACCGGGGAGCTGTTTTTT
CDR3 protein: CASSQGWRGRRNTGELFF

J gene: TRBJ1-1
clone size: NA
V gene: TRBV27
D gene: NA
CDR3 DNA: TGTGCCAGCAGTTTCCGAGGCAGGGCGAACACTGAAGCTTTCTTT
CDR3 protein: CASSFRGRANTEAFF

J gene: TRBJ2-7
clone size: NA
V gene: TRBV30
D gene: TRBD2
CDR3 DNA: TGTGCCTGGAGTGCCCTGCGAGGTTGGACTAGCGGGAGTATGTACGAGCAGTACTTC
CDR3 protein: CAWSALRGWTSGSMYEQYF

J gene: TRBJ1-4
clone size: few
V gene: TRBV15
D gene: NA
CDR3 DNA: TGTGCCACCAGCGTCGGAACATCTGGCTATGAAAAACTGTTTTTT
CDR3 protein: CATSVGTSGYEKLFF

J gene: TRBJ2-5
clone size: NA
V gene: TRBV28
D gene: NA
CDR3 DNA: TGTGCCAGCAGTCCCCGGGTCCCGGTTCAAGAGACCCAGTACTTC
CDR3 protein: CASSPRVPVQETQYF

J gene: TRBJ1-1
clone size: few
V gene: TRBV15
D gene: TRBD1
CDR3 DNA: TGTGCCACCAGCAGGGGCCGGGACAGGGTTAACACTGAAGCTTTCTTT
CDR3 protein: CATSRGRDRVNTEAFF

J gene: TRBJ2-2
clone size: NA
V gene: TRBV10-3
D gene: TRBD1
CDR3 DNA: TGTGCCATCAGTGAACAGGGGGGTGATACCGGGGAGCTGTTTTTT
CDR3 protein: CAISEQGGDTGELFF

J gene: TRBJ2-1
clone size: NA
V gene: TRBV7-9
D gene: NA
CDR3 DNA: TGTGCCAGCAGCCCGTTGTCGGATGAGCAGTTCTTC
CDR3 protein: CASSPLSDEQFF

J gene: TRBJ2-1
clone size: NA
V gene: TRBV5-4
D gene: TRBD1
CDR3 DNA: TGTGCCAGCAGCCGTCCCGGGACAGGAACCTACAATGAGCAGTTCTTC
CDR3 protein: CASSRPGTGTYNEQFF

J gene: TRBJ2-2
clone size: NA
V gene: TRBV7-9
D gene: NA
CDR3 DNA: TGTGCCAGCAGCCCCCAGGCGCCGAACACCGGGGAGCTGTTTTTT
CDR3 protein: CASSPQAPNTGELFF

J gene: TRBJ2-5
clone size: NA
V gene: TRBV11-2
D gene: TRBD2
CDR3 DNA: TGTGCCAGCAGCTCGGGACTAGCGGAGACCCAGTACTTC
CDR3 protein: CASSSGLAETQYF

J gene: TRBJ1-5
clone size: NA
V gene: TRBV19
D gene: NA
CDR3 DNA: TGTGCCAGTAGTATGGTGCGGGGATATAGCAATCAGCCCCAGCATTTT
CDR3 protein: CASSMVRGYSNQPQHF

J gene: TRBJ2-7
clone size: NA
V gene: TRBV2
D gene: TRBD2
CDR3 DNA: TGTGCCAGCAGTTCCTTTAGCGGGCAGACCTACGAGCAGTACTTC
CDR3 protein: CASSSFSGQTYEQYF

J gene: TRBJ2-5
clone size: NA
V gene: TRBV5-4
D gene: NA
CDR3 DNA: TGTGCCAGCAGCCAGAACCCGACAGTCATAGAACAAGAGACCCAGTACTTC
CDR3 protein: CASSQNPTVIEQETQYF